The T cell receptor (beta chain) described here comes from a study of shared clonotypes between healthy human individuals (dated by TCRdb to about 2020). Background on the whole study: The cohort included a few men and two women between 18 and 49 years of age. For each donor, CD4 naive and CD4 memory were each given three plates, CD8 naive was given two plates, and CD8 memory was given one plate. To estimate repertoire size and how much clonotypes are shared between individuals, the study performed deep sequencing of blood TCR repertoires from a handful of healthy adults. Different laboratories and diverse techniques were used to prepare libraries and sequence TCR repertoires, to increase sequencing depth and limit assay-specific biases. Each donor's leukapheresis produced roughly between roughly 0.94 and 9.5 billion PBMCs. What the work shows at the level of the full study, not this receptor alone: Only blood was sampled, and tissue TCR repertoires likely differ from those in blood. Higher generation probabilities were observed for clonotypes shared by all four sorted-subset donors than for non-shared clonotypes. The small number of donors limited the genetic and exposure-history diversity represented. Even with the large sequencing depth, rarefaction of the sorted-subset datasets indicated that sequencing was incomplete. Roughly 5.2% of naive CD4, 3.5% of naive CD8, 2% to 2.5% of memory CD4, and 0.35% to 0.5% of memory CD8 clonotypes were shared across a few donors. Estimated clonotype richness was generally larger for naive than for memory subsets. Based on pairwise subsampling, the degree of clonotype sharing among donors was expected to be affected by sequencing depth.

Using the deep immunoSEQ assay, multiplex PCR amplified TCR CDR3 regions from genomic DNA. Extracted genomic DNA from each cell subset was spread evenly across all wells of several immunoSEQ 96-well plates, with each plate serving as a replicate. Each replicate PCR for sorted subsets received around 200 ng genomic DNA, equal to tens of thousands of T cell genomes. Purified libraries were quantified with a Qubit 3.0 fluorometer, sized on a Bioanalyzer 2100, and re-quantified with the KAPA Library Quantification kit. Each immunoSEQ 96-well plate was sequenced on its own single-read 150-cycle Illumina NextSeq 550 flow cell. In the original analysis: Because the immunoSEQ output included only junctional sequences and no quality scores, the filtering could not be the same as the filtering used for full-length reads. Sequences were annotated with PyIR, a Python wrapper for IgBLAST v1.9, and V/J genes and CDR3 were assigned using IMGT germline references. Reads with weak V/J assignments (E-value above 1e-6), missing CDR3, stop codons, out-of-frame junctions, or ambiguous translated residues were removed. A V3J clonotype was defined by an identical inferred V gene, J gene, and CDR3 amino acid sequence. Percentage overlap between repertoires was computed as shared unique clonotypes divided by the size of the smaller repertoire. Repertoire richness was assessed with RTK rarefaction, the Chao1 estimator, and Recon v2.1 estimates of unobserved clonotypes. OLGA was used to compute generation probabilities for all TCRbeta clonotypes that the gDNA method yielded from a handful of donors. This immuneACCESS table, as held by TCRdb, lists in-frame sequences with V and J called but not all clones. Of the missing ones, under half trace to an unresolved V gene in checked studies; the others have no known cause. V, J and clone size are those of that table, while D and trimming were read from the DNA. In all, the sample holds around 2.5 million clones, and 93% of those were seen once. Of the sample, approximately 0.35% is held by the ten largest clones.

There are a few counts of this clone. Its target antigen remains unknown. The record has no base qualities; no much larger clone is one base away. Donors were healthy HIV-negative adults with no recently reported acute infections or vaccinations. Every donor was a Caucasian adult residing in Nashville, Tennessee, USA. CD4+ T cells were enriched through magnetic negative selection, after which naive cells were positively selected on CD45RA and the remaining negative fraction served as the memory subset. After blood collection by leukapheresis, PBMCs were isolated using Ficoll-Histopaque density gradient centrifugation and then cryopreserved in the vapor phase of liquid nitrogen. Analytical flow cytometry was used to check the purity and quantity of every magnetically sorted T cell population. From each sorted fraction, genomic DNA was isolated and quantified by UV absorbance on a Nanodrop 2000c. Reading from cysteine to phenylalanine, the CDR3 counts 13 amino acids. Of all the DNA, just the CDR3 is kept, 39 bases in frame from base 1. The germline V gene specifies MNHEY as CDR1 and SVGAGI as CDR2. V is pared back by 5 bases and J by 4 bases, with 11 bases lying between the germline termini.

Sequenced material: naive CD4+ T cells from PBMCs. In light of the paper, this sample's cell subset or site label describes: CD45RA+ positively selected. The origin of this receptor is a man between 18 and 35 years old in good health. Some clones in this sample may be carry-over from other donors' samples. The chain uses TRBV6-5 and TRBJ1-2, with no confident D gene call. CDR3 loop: CASSPRDTYGYTF. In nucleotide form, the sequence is TGTGCCAGCAGTCCCCGGGATACCTATGGCTACACCTTC.